The clone carrying this TCR beta chain has only one observation. Sequenced by immunoSEQ multiplex PCR; TCRdb stores in-frame clones only, minus some. Of about 4,900 clones listed, 70% to 90% were seen once; the top ten hold 33%. Time point meaning: pre-treatment baseline. The data stem from a study of blood T cell dynamics during melanoma immunotherapy. Germline CDR1 and CDR2: SGHTA and FQGNSA. This CDR3 has 15 residues. V was pared by 4 bases and J by 8 bases, with 10 bases of the junction left unmatched. The clonotype comes from a human donor with melanoma. This material consisted of blood, taken from a patient treated with checkpoint blockade. V usage is TRBV7-2 and J usage is TRBJ2-1; 8 nucleotides match TRBD1. The CDR3 loop reads CASSSPGGQLYEQFF. CDR3 nucleotide sequence: TGTGCCAGCAGCTCGCCAGGGGGCCAGTTGTATGAGCAGTTCTTC.